The 29 T cell receptor beta chains below were found in one sample sequenced in a study of graft-versus-host responses after intestinal transplantation. TCRdb's table, derived via immunoSEQ multiplex PCR, lists solely in-frame clones and lacks some. Among some 40,000 clones listed, around 90% were seen once. Processing was applied to graft tissue in order to liberate intraepithelial and lamina propria lymphocytes. This specimen was ileum tissue, taken around 190 days after intestinal transplant. Source of these receptors: a human patient who received an intestinal transplant, so some T cells may come from the graft donor.

Remarks on this clone: The same CDR3 is also encoded by other DNA sequences in this sample. The chain uses TRBV5-1 and TRBJ1-2, with 9 nucleotides matching TRBD1. This CDR3 spans 15 amino acids. Germline values: CDR1 SGHRS, CDR2 YFSETQ. J lost 3 bases, V lost 0 bases, and 3 bases had no gene match. For the CDR3, the DNA is TGCGCCAGCAGCTTGGATGGACAGGGGCACTATGGCTACACCTTC. Translating it yields CASSLDGQGHYGYTF. Full variable domain (rest looked up from reference TRBV5-1 and TRBJ1-2): KAGVTQTPRYLIKTRGQQVTLSCSPISGHRSVSWYQQTPGQGLQFLFEYFSETQRNKGNFPGRFSGRQFSNSRSEMNVSTLELGDSALYLCASSLDGQGHYGYTFGSGTRLTVV.

This chain connects TRBV7-9 to TRBJ1-3; no clear D. This CDR3 contains 14 residues. Germline V lookup: CDR1 SEHNR, CDR2 FQNEAQ (reference sequence). Trimming removed 5 bases from V and 0 bases from J, with 8 bases in between. CDR3 sequence (DNA): TGTGCCAGCAGCCACTTGCACTCTGGAAACACCATATATTTT. The encoded protein is CASSHLHSGNTIYF.

The chain has TRBV5-6 and TRBJ2-3, with 8 bases lining up with TRBD1. The CDR3 has 14 residues. V shed 4 bases, J shed 4 bases, and the junction held 5 bases outside the gene matches. Per the germline V gene, CDR1 is SGHDT and CDR2 is YYEEEE. CDR3 coding DNA: TGTGCCAGCAGCCCGGACAGGGACGCAGATACGCAGTATTTT. Protein sequence: CASSPDRDADTQYF.

V is TRBV18 and J is TRBJ1-1; D ambiguous. There are 12 residues in the CDR3. V was pared by 3 bases and J by 6 bases, with 8 bases between. Germline-derived CDR1 and CDR2 are KGHSH and LQKENI. The CDR3 spells CASSPAGSEAFF. The CDR3 bases are TGTGCCAGCTCACCGGCGGGGTCTGAAGCTTTCTTT.

Comment on this clone: One end of the junction fails to match germline, which may point to a read error. The chain joins TRBV18 to TRBJ1-5; possible D gene TRBD1, 5 bases. Germline CDR1 reads KGHSH; CDR2 reads LQKENI. CDR3 length: 15 amino acids. CDR3 in amino acids: CASSPGAGTNQAQHF. CDR3 bases: TGTGCCAGCTCACCAGGGGCAGGGACCAATCAGGCCCAGCATTTT.

The count of this clone is one. This chain links TRBV29-1 with TRBJ2-7; D tentatively reads TRBD1 or TRBD2 (5 bases each). In germline, CDR1 is SQVTM, CDR2 ANQGSEA. Trimming pared 4 bases from V and 7 bases from J, leaving 17 bases between. The CDR3 is made up of 13 amino acids. This CDR3 is CSVGRNQEGEQYF. DNA for the CDR3: TGCAGCGTTGGCAGGAACCAAGAGGGGGAGCAGTACTTC.

The genes are TRBV19 and TRBJ2-5, with a possible D match to TRBD1 (5 bases). Germline values: CDR1 LNHDA, CDR2 SQIVND (reference sequence). CDR3 length: 13 residues. Trimming cost V 5 bases and J 1 base, with 8 bases left between them. CDR3 loop: CASSGGAQETQYF. CDR3 sequence (DNA): TGTGCCAGTAGTGGTGGGGCCCAAGAGACCCAGTACTTC.

V and J are TRBV2 and TRBJ2-6, with D maybe TRBD2 (5 bases). The ends were cut back, 8 bases at V and 1 base at J, with 9 bases in the middle. The CDR3 loop spans 14 amino acids. Germline CDR1 SNHLY, CDR2 FYNNEI. CDR3 protein: CASGEKSGANVLTF. DNA for the CDR3: TGTGCCAGCGGGGAGAAATCTGGGGCCAACGTCCTGACTTTC. Combining the CDR3 with reference TRBV2 and TRBJ2-6 gives the whole variable domain EPEVTQTPSHQVTQMGQEVILRCVPISNHLYFYWYRQILGQKVEFLVSFYNNEISEKSEIFDDQFSVERPDGSNFTLKIRSTKLEDSAMYFCASGEKSGANVLTFGAGSRLTVL.

The chain is built from TRBV5-1 and TRBJ2-5; TRBD1 or TRBD2 may be the D gene (5 bases each). The CDR3 runs 13 residues. Trimming removed 4 bases from V and 5 bases from J, with 12 bases in between. Germline V CDR1 and CDR2: SGHRS, YFSETQ. The CDR3 loop is CASSPGREETQYF. As DNA, the CDR3 is TGCGCCAGCAGCCCGGGACGCGAGGAGACCCAGTACTTC. The variable domain in full, with the rest retrieved from reference TRBV5-1 and TRBJ2-5, is KAGVTQTPRYLIKTRGQQVTLSCSPISGHRSVSWYQQTPGQGLQFLFEYFSETQRNKGNFPGRFSGRQFSNSRSEMNVSTLELGDSALYLCASSPGREETQYFGPGTRLLVL.

The V call is TRBV7-9, the J call TRBJ1-5, with D possibly being TRBD1 (5 bases). The CDR3 runs to 14 residues. Germline CDR1 SEHNR, CDR2 FQNEAQ (reference sequence). V gave up 6 bases and J gave up 3 bases, with 12 bases separating them. For the CDR3, the DNA is TGTGCCAGCAGTCTTGGGGGTTTCAATCAGCCCCAGCATTTT. Translating it yields CASSLGGFNQPQHF. Based on the CDR3 plus reference TRBV7-9 and TRBJ1-5, the full variable domain is DTGVSQNPRHKITKRGQNVTFRCDPISEHNRLYWYRQTLGQGPEFLTYFQNEAQLEKSRLLSDRFSAERPKGSFSTLEIQRTEQGDSAMYLCASSLGGFNQPQHFGDGTRLSIL.

The chain uses TRBV6-5 and TRBJ2-1, with unresolved D. With 5 bases removed from V and 6 bases from J, the gap between germline ends came to 14 bases. Germline CDR1 MNHEY, CDR2 SVGAGI. This CDR3 region has 14 residues. CDR3 DNA: TGTGCCAGCAGTCGCCTACTTTCGGGCAATGAGCAGTTCTTC. Translating gives CASSRLLSGNEQFF.

This chain links TRBV9 with TRBJ2-3; D is unclear. CDR3 size: 13 residues. Germline CDR1 is SGDLS and CDR2 is YYNGEE. V lost 5 bases and J 0 bases, leaving 7 bases between the germline ends. CDR3 sequence reads: CASSPSSTDTQYF. Here the CDR3 DNA reads TGTGCCAGCAGTCCAAGTAGCACAGATACGCAGTATTTT.

The rearrangement uses TRBV6-4 and TRBJ2-7; D gene uncertain. This CDR3 is 12 amino acids long. Germline CDR1 is MRHNA and CDR2 is SNTAGT. Trimming took off 0 bases at V and 4 bases at J, with 4 bases between the two ends. The CDR3 sequence: CASSDSEYEQYF. CDR3 sequence (DNA): TGTGCCAGCAGTGACTCAGAATACGAGCAGTACTTC.

V usage is TRBV5-4 and J usage is TRBJ2-1, with a weak D call TRBD2 (7 bases). Germline CDR1 reads SGHNT; CDR2 reads YYREEE (reference sequence). This CDR3 is 15 amino acids long. V was clipped by 0 bases and J by 5 bases, with 12 bases between them. CDR3 nucleotides: TGTGCCAGCAGCTTGGGAGGGGGGGGAAACAATGAGCAGTTCTTC. This gives the protein CASSLGGGGNNEQFF.

The CDR3 nucleotides are TGCGCCAGCAGCTTAGCGGACAGCTCCTACGAGCAGTACTTC. It encodes CASSLADSSYEQYF. The rearrangement links TRBV5-1 to TRBJ2-7; the D gene is possibly TRBD1 (6 bases). The CDR3 length is 14 residues. With 2 bases removed from V and 0 bases from J, the gap between germline ends came to 9 bases. Germline CDR1 reads SGHRS; CDR2 reads YFSETQ.

The chain combines TRBV4-1 with TRBJ2-7, with D possibly matching TRBD2 (6 bases). The CDR3 consists of 14 residues. Deletions cut 5 bases from V and 6 bases from J, with 17 bases between. Germline V CDR1 and CDR2: MGHRA, YSYEKL. CDR3 in amino acids: CASSSLRGIGEQYF. DNA for the CDR3: TGCGCCAGCAGCTCCCTTCGGGGGATTGGCGAGCAGTACTTC.

A single count supports this clone. The V and J genes are TRBV11-2 and TRBJ2-1, with 8 bases matching TRBD1. The CDR3 is 15 amino acids. The ends lost 6 bases at V and 6 bases at J; junction bases unmatched: 10. Germline CDR1 SGHAT, CDR2 FQNNGV. For the CDR3, the DNA is TGTGCCAGCAGTCCACAGGGGGTAGGGCGCAATGAGCAGTTCTTC. As protein: CASSPQGVGRNEQFF.

As for this clone: The same CDR3 is also encoded by other DNA sequences in this sample. The chain links TRBV15 to TRBJ1-4; possibly TRBD1 for D (5 bases). Germline loops: CDR1 LNHNV, CDR2 YYDKDF (reference sequence). The CDR3 is 15 amino acids. Trimming cost V 0 bases and J 8 bases, with 13 bases left between them. CDR3 sequence (DNA): TGTGCCACCAGCAGAGACAGGCAGGGTCGGGAAAAACTGTTTTTT. Encoded protein: CATSRDRQGREKLFF.

V is TRBV9 and J is TRBJ1-2, with 10 bases that match TRBD1. V shed 4 bases and J 4 bases; nucleotides not matched to a gene: 7. This CDR3 is 15 amino acids long. The V gene's germline CDR1 is SGDLS and CDR2 YYNGEE. DNA for the CDR3: TGTGCCAGCAGCCCCGACAGGGGGCTTAGCTATGGCTACACCTTC. It specifies CASSPDRGLSYGYTF.

This clone has just one count. V and J are TRBV28 and TRBJ1-2; 7 bases align to TRBD1. The CDR3 totals 11 residues. Trimming took 7 bases from V and 7 from J; bases not matched to a gene: 3. Germline V gives CDR1 MDHEN, CDR2 SYDVKM. The CDR3 DNA is TGTGCCAGCAACCCAGGGGGTGGCTACACCTTC. It translates to CASNPGGGYTF.

Only one count was recorded for this clone. The chain has TRBV7-3 and TRBJ1-1; 10 nucleotides match TRBD1. The CDR3 is made up of 13 amino acids. Germline assignment: CDR1 SGHTA and CDR2 FQGTGA. After removal of 3 bases from V and 13 bases from J, the junction contained 8 bases not matched to a gene. The CDR3: CASSFDRGQKHFF. CDR3 coding DNA: TGTGCCAGCAGCTTCGACAGGGGGCAAAAACATTTCTTT.

The chain combines TRBV29-1 with TRBJ2-7, with D possibly called TRBD1 or TRBD2 (5 bases each). V lost 7 bases to trimming and J lost 3 bases, with 13 bases between them. Germline V gene sequence: CDR1 SQVTM, CDR2 ANQGSEA. The CDR3 has 12 residues. The CDR3 here is CSAWGWDYEQYF. CDR3 coding DNA: TGCAGCGCCTGGGGGTGGGACTACGAGCAGTACTTC.

This rearrangement joins TRBV6-1 to TRBJ2-5; 13 positions match TRBD2. The CDR3 extends over 15 amino acids. The germline V gene encodes CDR1 MNHNS and CDR2 SASEGT. The V segment lost 6 bases and the J segment 6 bases; nucleotides outside the gene matches: 7. The DNA of the CDR3 is TGTGCCAGCAGGAGGACTAGCGGGAGTGTACAGACCCAGTACTTC. Protein: CASRRTSGSVQTQYF.

The chain couples TRBV4-1 to TRBJ2-5; TRBD1 matches 12 bases. The J call may be in error: the DNA end matches TRBJ2-7 better. CDR3 length: 15 residues. CDR1 is MGHRA and CDR2 is YSYEKL in the germline V gene. In nucleotides, the CDR3 is TGCGCCAGCAGCCCGGGACAGGGGGCGGACTACGAGCAGTACTTC. Translated, it gives CASSPGQGADYEQYF.

This chain uses TRBV10-3 with TRBJ2-2; 8 positions match TRBD1. The CDR3 is 15 residues long. The germline V gene has CDR1 ENHRY and CDR2 SYGVKD. J was trimmed by 5 bases and V by 0 bases; bases with no gene match: 2. The CDR3, as DNA: TGTGCCATCAGTGAGTCCAGGGGGCTAACCGGGGAGCTGTTTTTT. This gives the protein CAISESRGLTGELFF.

The V call is TRBV14, the J call TRBJ2-7; the D is unclear. Deletions cut 0 bases from V and 0 bases from J, with 6 bases between. The germline gives CDR1 SGHDN, CDR2 FVKESK. The CDR3 spans 14 residues. CDR3 DNA sequence: TGTGCCAGCAGCCAAGATGGGGTCTCCTACGAGCAGTACTTC. Residues: CASSQDGVSYEQYF.

This chain uses TRBV6-6 with TRBJ1-1; D is unresolved. Trimming took 5 bases from V and 1 from J, leaving 8 bases between them. Germline CDR1 is MNHNY and CDR2 is SVGAGI (reference sequence). This CDR3 region has 13 residues. CDR3 in amino acids: CASSDGQNTEAFF. CDR3 DNA sequence: TGTGCCAGCAGTGACGGGCAGAACACTGAAGCTTTCTTT.

The chain combines TRBV11-3 with TRBJ2-2; no firm D call. Germline assignment: CDR1 SGHNT and CDR2 YENEEA. The CDR3 length is 12 residues. V gave up 5 bases and J gave up 6 bases, with 7 bases separating them. The CDR3 nucleotides are TGTGCCAGCAGCATGCGCTCCGGGGAGCTGTTTTTT. This translates into CASSMRSGELFF.

The genes are TRBV10-3 and TRBJ2-3; 9 bases agree with TRBD2. The V gene's germline CDR1 is ENHRY and CDR2 SYGVKD. The CDR3 is made up of 16 amino acids. After removal of 2 bases from V and 0 bases from J, the junction contained 3 bases not matched to a gene. In DNA, the CDR3 is TGTGCCATCAGTGAGGGGCTAGCGGGGAGCACAGATACGCAGTATTTT. It yields the protein CAISEGLAGSTDTQYF.